This T cell receptor beta chain is from a study of blood T cell repertoires in COVID-19. Background on the study: The United States, Italy and Spain were the sources of the acute and convalescent COVID-19 samples. T cells, B-cell-depleted T cells, or PBMCs supplied cDNA or gDNA.

V lost 9 bases to trimming and J lost 1 base; unmatched junction nucleotides: 14. The CDR3 is 16 residues long. Germline CDR1 LNHDA, CDR2 SQIVND (reference sequence). Original handling: Amplifying reference gene primers gave estimates of nucleated cell counts. Assay used: immunoSEQ multiplex PCR; TCRdb lists only in-frame clones, some missing. V and J calls and clone size are those listed in that table; D and trimming were worked out from the DNA. The table shows some 240,000 clones, with approximately 82% occurring only once. The sequencing sample was made of peripheral blood. The TCR was taken from a man aged 50-60 years with active or convalescent COVID-19. V gene TRBV19 combines with J gene TRBJ1-1; 7 nucleotides align to TRBD1. CDR3 in DNA: TGTGCCAGCCTTCCCAGACAGGGACAGAGGAACACTGAAGCTTTCTTT. Translating gives CASLPRQGQRNTEAFF.